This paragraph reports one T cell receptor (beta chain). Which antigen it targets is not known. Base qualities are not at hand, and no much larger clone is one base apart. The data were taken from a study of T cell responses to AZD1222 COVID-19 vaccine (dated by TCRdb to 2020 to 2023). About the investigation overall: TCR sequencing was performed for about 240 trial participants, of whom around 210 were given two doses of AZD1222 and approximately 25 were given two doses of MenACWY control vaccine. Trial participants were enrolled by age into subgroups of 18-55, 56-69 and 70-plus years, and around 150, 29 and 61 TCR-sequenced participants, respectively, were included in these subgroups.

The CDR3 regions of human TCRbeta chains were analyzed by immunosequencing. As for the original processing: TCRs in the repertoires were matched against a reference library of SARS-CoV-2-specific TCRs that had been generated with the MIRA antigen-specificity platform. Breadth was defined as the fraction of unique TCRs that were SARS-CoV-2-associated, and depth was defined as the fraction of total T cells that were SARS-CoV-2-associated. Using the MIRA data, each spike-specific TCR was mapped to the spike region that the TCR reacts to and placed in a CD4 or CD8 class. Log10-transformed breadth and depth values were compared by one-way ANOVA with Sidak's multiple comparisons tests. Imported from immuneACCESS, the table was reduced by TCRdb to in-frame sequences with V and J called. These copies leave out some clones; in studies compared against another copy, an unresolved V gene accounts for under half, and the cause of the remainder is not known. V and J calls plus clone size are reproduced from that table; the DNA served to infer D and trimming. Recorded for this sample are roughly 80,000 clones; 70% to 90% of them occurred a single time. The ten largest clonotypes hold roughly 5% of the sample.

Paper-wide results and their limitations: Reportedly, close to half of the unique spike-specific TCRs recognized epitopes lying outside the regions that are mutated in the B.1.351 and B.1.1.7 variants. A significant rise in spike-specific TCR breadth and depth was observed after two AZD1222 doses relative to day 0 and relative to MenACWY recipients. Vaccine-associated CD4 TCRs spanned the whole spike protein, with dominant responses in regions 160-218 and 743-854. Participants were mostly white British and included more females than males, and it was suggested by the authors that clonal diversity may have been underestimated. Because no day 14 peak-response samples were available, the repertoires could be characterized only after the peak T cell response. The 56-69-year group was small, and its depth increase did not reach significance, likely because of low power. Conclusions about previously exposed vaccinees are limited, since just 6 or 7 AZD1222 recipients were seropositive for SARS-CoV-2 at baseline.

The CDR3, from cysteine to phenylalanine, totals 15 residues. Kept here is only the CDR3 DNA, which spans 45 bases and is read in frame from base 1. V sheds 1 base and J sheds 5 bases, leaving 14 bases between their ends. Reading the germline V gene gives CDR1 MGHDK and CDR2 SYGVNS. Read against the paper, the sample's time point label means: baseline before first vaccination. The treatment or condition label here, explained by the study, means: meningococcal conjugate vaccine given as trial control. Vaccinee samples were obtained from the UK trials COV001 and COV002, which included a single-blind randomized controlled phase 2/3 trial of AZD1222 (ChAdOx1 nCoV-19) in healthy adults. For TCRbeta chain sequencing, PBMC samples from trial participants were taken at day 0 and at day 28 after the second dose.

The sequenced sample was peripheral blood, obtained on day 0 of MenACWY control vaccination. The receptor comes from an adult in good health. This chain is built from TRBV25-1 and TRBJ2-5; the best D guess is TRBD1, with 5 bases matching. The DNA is TGTGCCAGCAGTGAATGGGCAGGGCTAGGGGAGACCCAGTACTTC. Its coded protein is CASSEWAGLGETQYF.